Reported below is one TCR beta chain. Its target is unknown. TCRdb keeps only in-frame clones here, not all; method: immunoSEQ multiplex PCR. The sample lists 150,000 or so clones, over 75% occurring once. This specimen comes from a study of T cell responses to AZD1222 COVID-19 vaccine. Overall study findings and caveats: Among spike-specific TCRs, nearly half reportedly target unmutated variant regions. Donors skewed white British and female; clonal diversity was possibly underestimated. There were repertoire samples only from the period after the peak T cell response. Along spike, vaccine-associated CD4 TCRs were found throughout, with dominance at 160-218 and 743-854.

The CDR3 runs 10 residues. CDR1 SGHKS and CDR2 YYEKEE come from the germline V gene (reference sequence). Trimming stripped 5 bases from V and 7 bases from J, with 4 bases between. The receptor comes from an adult in good health. The chain carries TRBV5-5 and TRBJ2-4, with D uncertain. This specimen consisted of peripheral blood, obtained on day 0 of AZD1222 vaccination. The CDR3 loop reads CASSGNIQYF. The CDR3 DNA sequence: TGTGCCAGCAGTGGGAACATTCAGTACTTC.